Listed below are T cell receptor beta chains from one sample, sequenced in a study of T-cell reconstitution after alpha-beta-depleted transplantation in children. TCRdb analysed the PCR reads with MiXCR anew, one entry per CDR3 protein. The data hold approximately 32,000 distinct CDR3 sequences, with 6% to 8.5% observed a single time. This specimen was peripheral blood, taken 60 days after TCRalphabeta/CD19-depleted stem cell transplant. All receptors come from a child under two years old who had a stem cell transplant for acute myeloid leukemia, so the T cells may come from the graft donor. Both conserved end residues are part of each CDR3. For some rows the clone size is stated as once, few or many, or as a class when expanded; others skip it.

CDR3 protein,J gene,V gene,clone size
CSVRPLKRGLNNEQFF,TRBJ2-1,TRBV29-1,many
CASSYETVDGYTF,TRBJ1-2,TRBV6-5,many
CASSSEGGELFF,TRBJ2-2,TRBV5-1,many
CATSSRGPLLQYF,TRBJ2-7,TRBV15,many
CSARDRKDLSTGELFF,TRBJ2-2,TRBV20-1,many
CAISESGINSPLHF,TRBJ1-6,TRBV10-3,many
CASSQEGHPHEQYF,TRBJ2-7,TRBV14,many
CAITAGTEAFF,TRBJ1-1,TRBV10-3,few
CASSPTGRGWTGELFF,TRBJ2-2,TRBV28,.
CASSPRLGREQFF,TRBJ2-1,TRBV18,many
CASSLSGRLRNYEQYF,TRBJ2-7,TRBV14,many
CASSYNPLKTSGRGNEQFF,TRBJ2-1,TRBV6-2/TRBV6-3,many